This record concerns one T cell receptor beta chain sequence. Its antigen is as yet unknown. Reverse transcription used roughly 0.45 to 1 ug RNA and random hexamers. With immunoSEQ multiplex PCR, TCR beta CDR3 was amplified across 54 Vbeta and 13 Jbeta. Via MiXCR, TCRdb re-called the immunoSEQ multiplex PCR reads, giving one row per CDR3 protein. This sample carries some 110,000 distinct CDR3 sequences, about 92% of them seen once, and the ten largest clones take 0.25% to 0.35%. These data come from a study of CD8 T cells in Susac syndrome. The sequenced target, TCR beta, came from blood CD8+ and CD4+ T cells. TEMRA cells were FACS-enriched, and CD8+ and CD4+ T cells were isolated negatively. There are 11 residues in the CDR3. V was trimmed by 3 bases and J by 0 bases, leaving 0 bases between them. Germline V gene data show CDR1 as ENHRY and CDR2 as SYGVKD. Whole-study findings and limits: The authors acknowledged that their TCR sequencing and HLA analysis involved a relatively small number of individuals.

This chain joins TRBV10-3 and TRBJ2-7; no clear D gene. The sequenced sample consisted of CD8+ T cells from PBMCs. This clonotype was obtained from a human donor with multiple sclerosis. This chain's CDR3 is CAISDSYEQYF. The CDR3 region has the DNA TGTGCCATCAGTGACTCCTACGAGCAGTACTTC.